This T cell receptor (beta chain) was sequenced during a study of blood T cell repertoires in COVID-19. The participants were between roughly 18 and 100 years old and came from 20 to 30 US areas. Trimming at V came to 1 base and at J to 3 bases, leaving 7 bases not matched to a gene. This CDR3 has 16 amino acids. CDR1 LGHNA and CDR2 YNFKEQ come from the germline V gene. Authors' processing steps: Researchers report that nucleated cell counts were estimated from reference gene primer amplification. TCRdb's table, derived via immunoSEQ multiplex PCR, lists solely in-frame clones and lacks some. V and J calls and clone size are as listed in that table; D and trimming were resolved from the DNA. Of some 200,000 clones in the sample, over 75% were seen once.

The rearrangement joins TRBV4-2 to TRBJ2-7; 9 positions match TRBD2. Sequenced material: PBMCs or T cells enriched from blood (not recorded which). This sequence was found in a woman aged 18-29 years in a cohort exposed to, infected with or recovered from COVID-19 (not recorded which). The DNA of the CDR3 is TGTGCCAGCAGCCAAGTTAGCGCGGGGGGGCTCTACGAGCAGTACTTC. Translating it yields CASSQVSAGGLYEQYF.